The 19 T cell receptor beta chains listed next were all sequenced from one sample in a study of spatial heterogeneity in lung cancer. Stated time point: sample taken at primary tumor resection. MiXCR, applied by TCRdb to the 5' RACE reads, yields one record per CDR3 protein. The sample includes about 100,000 distinct CDR3 sequences, about 4.4% of them seen just once. The antigens of these receptors remain unknown. Study-wide points: Higher tumor mutation counts went along with higher counts of expanded intratumoral alpha and beta TCRs.

Material: lung tumor tissue, obtained at surgery. The receptors were gathered from a male donor with early-stage non-small cell lung cancer.

This clonotype was seen at least ten times. The rearrangement uses TRBV4-1 and TRBJ2-1, with D perhaps matching TRBD2 (6 bases). This CDR3 contains 16 residues. Germline lookup yields CDR1 MGHRA and CDR2 YSYEKL. The V and J ends lost 0 bases and 4 bases respectively, with 13 bases between them. DNA for the CDR3: TGCGCCAGCAGCCAAGATCTTACTAGCTGGTACAATGAGCAGTTCTTC. This codes for CASSQDLTSWYNEQFF.

This clonotype was recorded many times. The rearrangement joins TRBV5-4 to TRBJ2-5, with 8 bases that match TRBD2. V shed 4 bases, J shed 2 bases, and the junction held 10 bases outside the gene matches. This CDR3 spans 16 amino acids. Looked up from germline, CDR1 is SGHNT and CDR2 is YYREEE (reference sequence). The CDR3 coding sequence is TGTGCCAGCAGCGGGAATCTAGCGGGCCTACAAGAGACCCAGTACTTC. This translates into CASSGNLAGLQETQYF.

This clonotype has just a few counts. This rearrangement joins TRBV5-4 to TRBJ2-5, with TRBD2 matching 7 bases. Losses at the gene ends were 4 bases for V and 5 bases for J; bases not matched to a gene: 14. Germline CDR1 SGHNT, CDR2 YYREEE (reference sequence). The CDR3 length is 16 residues. The CDR3 loop is CASSLEGRALRETQYF. The CDR3 region has the DNA TGTGCCAGCAGCCTGGAGGGGAGGGCCCTTAGGGAGACCCAGTACTTC.

This clonotype was seen only a few times. The chain links TRBV28 to TRBJ2-3, with 10 nucleotides matching TRBD2. The V gene end was trimmed by 5 bases and the J gene end by 0 bases; junction bases not matched to a gene: 2. The germline V gene encodes CDR1 MDHEN and CDR2 SYDVKM. The CDR3 covers 15 residues. This CDR3 is CASSTGLASTDTQYF. The CDR3 DNA is TGTGCCAGCAGTACGGGACTAGCGAGCACAGATACGCAGTATTTT.

This clonotype was seen ten or more times. V is TRBV11-1 and J is TRBJ2-1; 8 positions agree with TRBD2. Trimming at V came to 8 bases and at J to 5 bases, leaving 14 bases not matched to a gene. There are 16 residues in the CDR3. Per the germline V gene, CDR1 is SGHAT and CDR2 is FQDESV (reference sequence). Here the CDR3 DNA reads TGTGCCAGCGATGACGGGCTAGCGGGTCGAAACAATGAGCAGTTCTTC. Encoded protein: CASDDGLAGRNNEQFF.

This clonotype was picked up many times. The rearrangement links TRBV20-1 to TRBJ1-5, with D perhaps TRBD1 (6 bases). The V end was cut by 0 bases, the J end by 8 bases, with 14 bases between. Looked up from germline, CDR1 is DFQATT and CDR2 is SNEGSKA (reference sequence). This CDR3 region has 14 residues. The CDR3 is CSARDLRGKKPQHF. For the CDR3, the DNA is TGCAGTGCTAGAGATCTGAGGGGGAAAAAGCCCCAGCATTTT.

This clonotype was picked up many times. The chain's CDR3 is CASSFSGGDEQFF. The CDR3 DNA is TGTGCCAGCAGCTTTAGCGGGGGGGACGAGCAGTTCTTC. The chain couples TRBV11-2 to TRBJ2-1; 11 bases match TRBD2. Germline V lookup: CDR1 SGHAT, CDR2 FQNNGV. This CDR3 contains 13 residues. V trimming: 3 bases; J trimming: 10 bases; junction bases outside the gene matches: 2.

This clonotype was counted at least ten times. This chain joins TRBV4-1 and TRBJ2-1, with D unclear. CDR3 length equals 13 residues. The V end was cut by 4 bases, the J end by 15 bases, with 19 bases between. Per germline, CDR1 MGHRA and CDR2 YSYEKL. DNA of the CDR3: TGCGCCAGCAGCCCCCCCCCACCCTACCGGCTGTTCTTC. Amino acid sequence: CASSPPPPYRLFF.

This clonotype was found many times. V gene TRBV5-1 combines with J gene TRBJ2-2, with 11 bases that match TRBD2. This CDR3 comprises 18 residues. The V gene end was trimmed by 0 bases and the J gene end by 2 bases; junction bases not matched to a gene: 6. Germline V CDR1 and CDR2: SGHRS, YFSETQ. The CDR3 loop reads CASSLGPSGRINTGELFF. In nucleotides, the CDR3 is TGCGCCAGCAGCTTGGGGCCTAGCGGGAGGATCAACACCGGGGAGCTGTTTTTT.

This clonotype was counted ten times or more. The J gene is TRBJ2-5, the V gene TRBV29-1, with D possibly being TRBD1 (6 bases). Germline V CDR1 and CDR2: SQVTM, ANQGSEA. V shed 2 bases and J shed 3 bases, with 7 bases lying between them. The CDR3 runs 12 residues. For the CDR3, the DNA is TGCAGCGTTGAACACAGGGAAGAGACCCAGTACTTC. Translated, it gives CSVEHREETQYF.

This clonotype came up many times. The J gene is TRBJ2-7, the V gene TRBV6-5, with D tentatively TRBD2 (6 bases). Trimming pared 2 bases from V and 5 bases from J, leaving 7 bases between. This CDR3 contains 12 residues. CDR1 MNHEY and CDR2 SVGAGI come from the germline V gene. The CDR3 reads CASSYPGDEQYF. In nucleotides, the CDR3 is TGTGCCAGCAGTTACCCGGGAGACGAGCAGTACTTC.

This clonotype was counted many times. V and J are TRBV5-1 and TRBJ1-2, with a weak D call TRBD1 (6 bases). Trimming removed 0 bases at V and 6 bases at J, with 6 bases between. The length of the CDR3 is 12 residues. Per the germline V gene, CDR1 is SGHRS and CDR2 is YFSETQ. The CDR3: CASSLGQDGYTF. DNA for the CDR3: TGCGCCAGCAGCTTGGGACAGGATGGCTACACCTTC.

To note about this clonotype: The CDR3 ends on some other residue instead of the conserved phenylalanine or tryptophan, so this is likely a read error. The chain uses TRBV7-2 and TRBJ1-5; D unclear. V was clipped by 3 bases and J by 6 bases, with 12 bases between them. The CDR3 is 14 residues long. The germline CDR1 and CDR2 sequences are SGHTA and FQGNSA. CDR3 loop: CASSFGSRAQPQHS. The CDR3 DNA reads TGTGCCAGCAGCTTTGGCAGCAGAGCTCAGCCCCAGCATTCT.

This clonotype was counted many times. The rearrangement links TRBV7-9 to TRBJ2-1, with a tentative D call TRBD2 (5 bases). This CDR3 spans 19 amino acids. Germline CDR1 reads SEHNR; CDR2 reads FQNEAQ (reference sequence). The germline V and J ends were trimmed by 4 bases and 1 base, with 23 bases remaining between them. The CDR3 sequence: CASSSDVLSARASYNEQFF. CDR3 nucleotides: TGTGCCAGCAGCTCGGACGTCCTTAGCGCCCGGGCATCCTACAATGAGCAGTTCTTC.

This clonotype was seen more than once but under ten times. The chain carries TRBV5-1 and TRBJ1-4; D gene ambiguous. The CDR3 is 14 amino acids. V was cut by 0 bases and J by 7 bases, with 10 bases left in between. Germline V gene sequence: CDR1 SGHRS, CDR2 YFSETQ. The CDR3 is CASSLDQPAEKLFF. The DNA of the CDR3 is TGCGCCAGCAGCTTGGACCAACCGGCTGAAAAACTGTTTTTT.

This clonotype was seen ten or more times. J is TRBJ2-5 and V is TRBV27, with a tentative D call TRBD1 (6 bases). The CDR3 spans 15 residues. Per the germline V gene, CDR1 is MNHEY and CDR2 is SMNVEV (reference sequence). Trimming shortened V by 0 bases and J by 2 bases, and 10 bases separated the two germline ends. CDR3 DNA sequence: TGTGCCAGCAGTTTATCGGACAGACTTCAAGAGACCCAGTACTTC. Translating gives CASSLSDRLQETQYF.

This clonotype was observed at least ten times. V gene TRBV2 combines with J gene TRBJ1-2; no reliable D call. Germline V lookup: CDR1 SNHLY, CDR2 FYNNEI. V was cut by 7 bases and J by 2 bases, with 17 bases left in between. The CDR3 length is 15 residues. This CDR3 is CASNDPPRANYGYTF. CDR3 in DNA: TGTGCCAGCAACGATCCGCCCCGGGCCAACTATGGCTACACCTTC.

This clonotype occurred many times. J is TRBJ1-1 and V is TRBV6-6; a weak D match, TRBD1 (5 bases). The CDR3 length is 13 residues. Germline V CDR1 and CDR2: MNHNY, SVGAGI (reference sequence). Trimming removed 2 bases from V and 8 bases from J, with 12 bases in between. CDR3 protein: CASSYGTDAEAFF. CDR3 coding DNA: TGTGCCAGCAGTTACGGGACTGACGCGGAAGCTTTCTTT.

This clonotype has a count of ten or more. In nucleotides, the CDR3 is TGTGCCAGCAGCCCCTGGGGAGGAGGGAGTGGTTCGGAGACCCAGTACTTC. Translated: CASSPWGGGSGSETQYF. This rearrangement joins TRBV7-4 to TRBJ2-5; the D gene is possibly TRBD2 (6 bases). Germline CDR1 SGHVT, CDR2 SQSDAQ. Trimming left V 5 bases short and J 5 bases short, with 24 bases between. The CDR3 consists of 17 residues.